This TCR beta chain was sequenced during a study of persistence of HIV-infected CD4 T cells. Study observations and caveats: The rare CMV-responding cells with HIV-1 proviruses were not separately TCR-sequenced.

Points on this clone: Its antigen is not known.

Cells were stimulated with overlapping HIV-1 Gag 15-mer peptides. Memory cells lacking CD40L and CD69 with high CD45RO were sorted. Suppressive ART was started during chronic HIV-1 infection in these adults. The libraries were made with immunoSEQ version 4 in survey mode. The repertoire was sequenced with immunoSEQ multiplex PCR; TCRdb's copy has only in-frame clones and lacks some. The table records under 40,000 clones, roughly four fifths of them present only once. The V gene's germline CDR1 is MNHEY and CDR2 SMNVEV (reference sequence). This CDR3 has 13 residues. The V segment lost 8 bases and the J segment 8 bases; nucleotides outside the gene matches: 8.

The starting material was CD4+ T cells sorted from PBMCs after approximately 19-hour stimulation, obtained from a patient who received antiretroviral therapy. This chain joins TRBV27 and TRBJ1-2, with 10 positions matching TRBD1. The sequence was collected from an adult woman with HIV who was CMV-seropositive. The chain's CDR3 is CASGDRGDRGYTF. The CDR3 bases are TGTGCCAGCGGGGACAGGGGAGATCGGGGCTACACCTTC.